The 4 T cell receptor beta chains below all came from one sample that was sequenced in a study of tumor and adjacent non-tumor tissue in lung cancer. The library came from three nested PCR rounds adapted from ARM-PCR protocols. TCRdb reprocessed the multiplex PCR reads via MiXCR and lists one record per CDR3 protein. The data show roughly 200,000 distinct CDR3 sequences, 71% seen once. No cell sorting was done before RNA was extracted from the tissue. The source material was lung tumor tissue. Receptors originate from a man aged 55 to 70 with non-small cell lung cancer.

Of note for this clonotype: One junction end does not reproduce the germline sequence, and a read error may be involved. The chain employs TRBV6-5 and TRBJ1-5, with 9 bases matching TRBD1. The DNA end lines up better with TRBJ2-3; the J call may be wrong. Germline lookup yields CDR1 MNHEY and CDR2 SVGAGI. The CDR3 has 14 amino acids. The chain's CDR3 is CASSNRDREDPQYF. The CDR3 bases are TGTGCTAGCAGTAACCGGGACAGGGAAGATCCCCAGTATTTT.

As to this clonotype: One end of the junction is discordant with germline, which a read error may explain. J is TRBJ2-7 and V is TRBV11-2; 8 bases align to TRBD2. Germline lookup yields CDR1 SGHAT and CDR2 FQNNGV. The CDR3 contains 18 residues. CDR3 loop: CASSPSTSVGDKTYEQYF. The CDR3 region has the DNA TGTGCAAGCAGCCCCTCGACTAGCGTGGGGGATAAGACCTACGAGCAGTACTTC.

The V gene is TRBV6-6, the J gene TRBJ2-7, with 13 bases matching TRBD2. The V gene end was trimmed by 3 bases and the J gene end by 3 bases; junction bases not matched to a gene: 8. There are 17 residues in the CDR3. CDR1 and CDR2 from the germline V gene are MNHNY and SVGAGI (reference sequence). CDR3 loop: CASSYSGTSGTIYEQYF. The CDR3 DNA reads as TGTGCCAGCAGTTATTCCGGGACTAGCGGGACGATCTACGAGCAGTACTTC.

Regarding this clonotype: With a much larger clone just one base away, this may be a read error. This sequence joins TRBV5-8 and TRBJ2-7; 7 bases are shared with TRBD1. The CDR3 sequence is 13 residues long. Germline V gene lookup returns CDR1 SGHTS and CDR2 YDEGEE. With 8 bases clipped from V and 1 base from J, the junction kept 6 bases outside the gene matches. DNA for the CDR3: TGTGCCAGGAAAGTCAGGGGGTCCTACGAGCAGTACTTC. It is translated as CARKVRGSYEQYF.